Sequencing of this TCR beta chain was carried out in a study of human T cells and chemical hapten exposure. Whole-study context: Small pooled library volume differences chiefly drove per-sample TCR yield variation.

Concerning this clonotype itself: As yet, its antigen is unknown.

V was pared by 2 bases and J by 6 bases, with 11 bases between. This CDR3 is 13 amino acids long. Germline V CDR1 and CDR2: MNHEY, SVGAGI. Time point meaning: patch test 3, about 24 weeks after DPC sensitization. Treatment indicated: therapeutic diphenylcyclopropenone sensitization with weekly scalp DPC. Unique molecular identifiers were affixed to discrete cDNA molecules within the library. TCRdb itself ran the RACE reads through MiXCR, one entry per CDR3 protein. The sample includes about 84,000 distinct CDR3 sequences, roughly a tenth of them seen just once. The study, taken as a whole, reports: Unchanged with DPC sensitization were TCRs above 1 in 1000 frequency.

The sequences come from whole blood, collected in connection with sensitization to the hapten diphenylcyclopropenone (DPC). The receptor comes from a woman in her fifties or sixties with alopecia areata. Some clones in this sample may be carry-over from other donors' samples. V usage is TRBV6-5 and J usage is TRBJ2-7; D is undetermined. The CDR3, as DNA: TGTGCCAGCAGTTACGATGGGGTACGCGAGCAGTACTTC. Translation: CASSYDGVREQYF.